One sample yielded the 9 T cell receptor beta chains listed below, sequenced in a study. The sorted Tregs were CD4+CD25+CD127-/low cells. TCRdb reanalysed the 5' RACE reads using MiXCR and keeps one entry per CDR3 protein. This sample has around 50,000 distinct CDR3 sequences, with 26% found just once. The material sequenced was tumor-infiltrating Tregs sorted from the breast tumor. The receptors stem from a female donor with breast cancer.

This clonotype occurred a few times. The genes are TRBV6-6 and TRBJ1-6; no clear D. CDR1 is MNHNY and CDR2 is SVGAGI in the germline V gene (reference sequence). Trimming took off 6 bases at V and 7 bases at J, with 13 bases between the two ends. The CDR3 loop spans 14 amino acids. The CDR3 loop reads CASRATDKNSPLHF. For the CDR3, the DNA is TGTGCCAGCAGAGCGACGGATAAGAATTCACCCCTCCACTTT.

This chain joins TRBV2 and TRBJ2-1, with D unclear. CDR3 length: 13 residues. CDR1 is SNHLY and CDR2 is FYNNEI in the germline V gene. Trimming stripped 10 bases from V and 6 bases from J, with 16 bases between. CDR3: CATGRTGLNEQFF. The CDR3 nucleotides read TGTGCCACTGGTAGAACCGGCCTCAATGAGCAGTTCTTC. Full variable domain (rest looked up from reference TRBV2 and TRBJ2-1): EPEVTQTPSHQVTQMGQEVILRCVPISNHLYFYWYRQILGQKVEFLVSFYNNEISEKSEIFDDQFSVERPDGSNFTLKIRSTKLEDSAMYFCATGRTGLNEQFFGPGTRLTVL.

The DNA for the CDR3 is TGTGCCAGCAGTGAAATGAGACAGGGGGCCCCTGAAGCTTTCTTT. Protein product: CASSEMRQGAPEAFF. The genes are TRBV6-1 and TRBJ1-1, with 10 bases fitting TRBD1. Per the germline V gene, CDR1 is MNHNS and CDR2 is SASEGT. Unmatched junction bases numbered 6, after V lost 2 bases and J lost 6 bases. CDR3 size: 15 residues.

As to this clonotype: One end of the junction does not line up with germline, which may come from a read error. V is TRBV28 and J is TRBJ2-1; 8 bases map to TRBD2. Germline V gene data show CDR1 as MDHEN and CDR2 as SYDVKM. This CDR3 is built from 14 residues. The CDR3 bases are TGTACCAGCATCCAAGCGGGAGCCTACAATGAGCAGTTCTTC. Translation gives CTSIQAGAYNEQFF.

This clonotype was counted ten times or more. The chain couples TRBV5-1 to TRBJ2-5, with 7 positions matching TRBD1. V was pared by 0 bases and J by 3 bases, with 5 bases of the junction left unmatched. Germline CDR1 SGHRS, CDR2 YFSETQ. The CDR3 contains 15 residues. The CDR3 nucleotides are TGCGCCAGCAGCTTGGCCGGGACAGAAGAAGAGACCCAGTACTTC. Protein: CASSLAGTEEETQYF.

This clonotype was found once. A much bigger clone sits one base away, suggesting this may be a read error. The V and J genes are TRBV6-1 and TRBJ2-1; 12 positions agree with TRBD2. The CDR3 runs 16 residues. Germline loops: CDR1 MNHNS, CDR2 SASEGT. CDR3 nucleotides: TGTGCCAACAGTTTATCACTAGCGGGAGGTAACAATGAGCAGTTCTTC. Translating it yields CANSLSLAGGNNEQFF.

This clonotype was detected a few times. The J gene is TRBJ1-1, the V gene TRBV5-1; D not certain. CDR1 is SGHRS and CDR2 is YFSETQ in the germline V gene. The V end lost 5 bases, the J end lost 7 bases, and 15 bases lay between the germline ends. The CDR3 has 13 residues. The CDR3 is CASRIDGLSEAFF. The CDR3 DNA follows: TGCGCCAGCAGAATCGATGGACTCAGTGAAGCTTTCTTT. The full variable domain, rest sourced from reference TRBV5-1 and TRBJ1-1, is KAGVTQTPRYLIKTRGQQVTLSCSPISGHRSVSWYQQTPGQGLQFLFEYFSETQRNKGNFPGRFSGRQFSNSRSEMNVSTLELGDSALYLCASRIDGLSEAFFGQGTRLTVV.

V is TRBV27 and J is TRBJ2-1; 7 bases are shared with TRBD2. The CDR3 consists of 14 residues. Germline values: CDR1 MNHEY, CDR2 SMNVEV (reference sequence). V was pared by 6 bases and J by 8 bases, with 10 bases of the junction left unmatched. CDR3 in DNA: TGTGCCAGCAGCCTGTACCTGGGGGGGGATGAGCAGTTCTTC. As protein: CASSLYLGGDEQFF.

This clonotype turned up a few times. The genes are TRBV6-5 and TRBJ2-5; weak D call: TRBD2 (6 bases). The CDR3 is 15 residues long. Germline values: CDR1 MNHEY, CDR2 SVGAGI. V dropped 6 bases and J dropped 0 bases, with 14 bases sitting between them. CDR3 DNA sequence: TGTGCCAGCAGAGAGGGACGGGGGTACCAAGAGACCCAGTACTTC. The encoded protein is CASREGRGYQETQYF.